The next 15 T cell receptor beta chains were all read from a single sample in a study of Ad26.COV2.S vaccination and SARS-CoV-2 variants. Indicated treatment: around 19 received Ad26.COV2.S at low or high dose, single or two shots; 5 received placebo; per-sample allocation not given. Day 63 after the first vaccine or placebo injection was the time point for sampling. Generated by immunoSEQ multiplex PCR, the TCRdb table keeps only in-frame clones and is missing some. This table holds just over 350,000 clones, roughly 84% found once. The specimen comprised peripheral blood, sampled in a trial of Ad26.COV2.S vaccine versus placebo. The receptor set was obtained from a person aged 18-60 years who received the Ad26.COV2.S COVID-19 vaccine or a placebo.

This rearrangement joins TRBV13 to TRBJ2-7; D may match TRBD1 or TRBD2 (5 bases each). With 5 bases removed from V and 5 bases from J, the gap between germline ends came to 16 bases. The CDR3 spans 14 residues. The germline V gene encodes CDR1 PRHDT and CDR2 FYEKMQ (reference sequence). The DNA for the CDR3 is TGTGCCAGCAGCACTGCGGTAGAGGGGAACGAGCAGTACTTC. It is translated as CASSTAVEGNEQYF.

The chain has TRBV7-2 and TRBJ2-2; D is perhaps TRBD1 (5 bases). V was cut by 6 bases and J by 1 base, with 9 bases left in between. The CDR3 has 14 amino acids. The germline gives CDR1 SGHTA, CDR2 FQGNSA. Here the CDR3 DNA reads TGTGCCAGCAGGAACGACAGGAACACCGGGGAGCTGTTTTTT. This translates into CASRNDRNTGELFF. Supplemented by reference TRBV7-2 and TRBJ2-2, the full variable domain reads GAGVSQSPSNKVTEKGKDVELRCDPISGHTALYWYRQSLGQGLEFLIYFQGNSAPDKSGLPSDRFSAERTGGSVSTLTIQRTQQEDSAVYLCASRNDRNTGELFFGEGSRLTVL.

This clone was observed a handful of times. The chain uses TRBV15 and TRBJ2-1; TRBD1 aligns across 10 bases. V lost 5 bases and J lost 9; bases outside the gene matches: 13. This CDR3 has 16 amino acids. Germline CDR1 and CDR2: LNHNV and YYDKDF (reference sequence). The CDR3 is CATSSHPGQGEVEQFF. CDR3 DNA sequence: TGTGCCACCAGCTCGCACCCAGGACAGGGGGAGGTTGAGCAGTTCTTC.

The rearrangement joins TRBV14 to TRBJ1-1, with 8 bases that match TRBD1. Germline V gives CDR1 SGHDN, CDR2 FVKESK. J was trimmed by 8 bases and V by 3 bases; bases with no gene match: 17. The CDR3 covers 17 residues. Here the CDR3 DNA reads TGTGCCAGCAGCCAGTCGTGGACAGGGCTAGGCGGCCGGGAAGCTTTCTTT. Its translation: CASSQSWTGLGGREAFF.

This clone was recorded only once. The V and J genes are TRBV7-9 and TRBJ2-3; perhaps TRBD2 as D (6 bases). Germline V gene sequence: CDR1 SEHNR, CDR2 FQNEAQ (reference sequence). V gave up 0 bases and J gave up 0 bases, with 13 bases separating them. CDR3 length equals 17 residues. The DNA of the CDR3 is TGTGCCAGCAGCTTAGCGGGAGGTGGGGGGAGCACAGATACGCAGTATTTT. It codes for CASSLAGGGGSTDTQYF.

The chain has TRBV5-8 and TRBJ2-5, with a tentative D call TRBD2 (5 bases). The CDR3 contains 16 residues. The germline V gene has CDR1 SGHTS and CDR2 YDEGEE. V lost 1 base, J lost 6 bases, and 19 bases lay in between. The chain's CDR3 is CASSLLIGIAGKTQYF. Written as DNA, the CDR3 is TGTGCCAGCAGCTTGCTTATCGGTATCGCCGGGAAGACCCAGTACTTC.

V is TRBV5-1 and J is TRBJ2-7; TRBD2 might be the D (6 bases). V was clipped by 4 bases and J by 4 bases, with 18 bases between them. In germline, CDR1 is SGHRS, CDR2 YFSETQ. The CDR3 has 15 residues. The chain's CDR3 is CASSRGRQREYEQYF. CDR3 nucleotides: TGCGCCAGCAGCCGGGGGAGACAACGCGAGTACGAGCAGTACTTC.

DNA for the CDR3: TGTGCCAGCAGCTTATCGTACCCGGATAGCAATCAGCCCCAGCATTTT. Amino acid sequence: CASSLSYPDSNQPQHF. J is TRBJ1-5 and V is TRBV7-8; D ambiguous. Trimming stripped 2 bases from V and 0 bases from J, with 11 bases between. Germline-derived CDR1 and CDR2 are SGHVS and FQNEAQ. The CDR3 loop spans 16 amino acids. The full variable domain, rest sourced from reference TRBV7-8 and TRBJ1-5, is GAGVSQSPRYKVAKRGQDVALRCDPISGHVSLFWYQQALGQGPEFLTYFQNEAQLDKSGLPSDRFFAERPEGSVSTLKIQRTQQEDSAVYLCASSLSYPDSNQPQHFGDGTRLSIL.

This CDR3 is CASSSWRGNTGELFF. DNA of the CDR3: TGTGCCAGCAGCTCCTGGCGCGGTAACACCGGGGAGCTGTTTTTT. This chain uses TRBV5-5 with TRBJ2-2; D is unclear. Trimming removed 3 bases from V and 2 bases from J, with 11 bases in between. CDR3 length: 15 amino acids. CDR1 is SGHKS and CDR2 is YYEKEE in the germline V gene (reference sequence).

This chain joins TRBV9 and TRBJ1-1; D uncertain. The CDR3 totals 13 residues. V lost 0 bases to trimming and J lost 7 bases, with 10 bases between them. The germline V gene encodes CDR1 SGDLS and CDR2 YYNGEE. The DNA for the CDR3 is TGTGCCAGCAGCGTAGCTACGGCGGGTGAAGCTTTCTTT. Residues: CASSVATAGEAFF.

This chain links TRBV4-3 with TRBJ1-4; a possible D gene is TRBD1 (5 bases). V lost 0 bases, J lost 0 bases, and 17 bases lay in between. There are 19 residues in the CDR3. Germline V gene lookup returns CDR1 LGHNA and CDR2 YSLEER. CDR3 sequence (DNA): TGCGCCAGCAGCCAAGATCAGGCGGCAGGGAGTTCAACTAATGAAAAACTGTTTTTT. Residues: CASSQDQAAGSSTNEKLFF.

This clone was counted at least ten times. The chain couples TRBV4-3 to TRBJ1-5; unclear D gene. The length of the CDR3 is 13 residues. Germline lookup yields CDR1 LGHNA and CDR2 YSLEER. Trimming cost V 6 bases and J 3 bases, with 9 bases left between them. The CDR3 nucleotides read TGCGCCAGCAGTTCGGGGATCAATCAGCCCCAGCATTTT. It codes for CASSSGINQPQHF.

CDR3 loop: CSGREETQYF. The CDR3, as DNA: TGCAGCGGACGAGAAGAGACCCAGTACTTC. The chain joins TRBV29-1 to TRBJ2-5; D not resolved. V lost 7 bases, J lost 3 bases, and 6 bases lay in between. The CDR3 has 10 amino acids. CDR1 is SQVTM, CDR2 ANQGSEA, per germline.

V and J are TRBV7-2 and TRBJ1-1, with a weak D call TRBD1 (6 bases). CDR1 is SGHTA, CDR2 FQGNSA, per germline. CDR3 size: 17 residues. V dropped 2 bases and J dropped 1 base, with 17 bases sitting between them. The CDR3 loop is CASSLLGGVGSNTEAFF. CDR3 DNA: TGTGCCAGCAGCTTACTAGGGGGGGTCGGGTCGAACACTGAAGCTTTCTTT. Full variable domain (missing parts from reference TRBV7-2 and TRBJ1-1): GAGVSQSPSNKVTEKGKDVELRCDPISGHTALYWYRQSLGQGLEFLIYFQGNSAPDKSGLPSDRFSAERTGGSVSTLTIQRTQQEDSAVYLCASSLLGGVGSNTEAFFGQGTRLTVV.

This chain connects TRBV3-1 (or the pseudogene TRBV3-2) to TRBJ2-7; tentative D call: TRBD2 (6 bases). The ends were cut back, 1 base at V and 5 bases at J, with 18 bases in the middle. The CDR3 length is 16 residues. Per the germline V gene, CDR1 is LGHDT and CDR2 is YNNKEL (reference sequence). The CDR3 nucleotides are TGTGCCAGCAGCCAAGCCTGGGCGGGGCCGAGGGACGAGCAGTACTTC. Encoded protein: CASSQAWAGPRDEQYF.